This T cell receptor beta chain derives from a study of Ad26.COV2.S vaccination and SARS-CoV-2 variants. Study-level points and caveats: Among vaccine recipients, spike-specific TCR breadth exceeded that of placebo recipients.

Regarding treatment: around 19 received Ad26.COV2.S at low or high dose, single or two shots; a few received placebo; per-sample allocation not given. After the first vaccine or placebo injection, samples were drawn on day 63. In this sample, this clone turned up once. Its antigen is not known. Clones were sequenced by immunoSEQ multiplex PCR, and TCRdb holds only the in-frame ones, with some missing. The table has fewer than 800,000 clones, roughly 90% seen once. The CDR3 sequence is 14 residues long. V was trimmed by 0 bases and J by 6 bases, leaving 11 bases between them. Germline CDR1 is LGHDT and CDR2 is YNNKEL (reference sequence).

The V call is TRBV3-1 (or the pseudogene TRBV3-2), the J call TRBJ1-2; D gene uncertain. The sequencing here drew on peripheral blood, taken in a trial of Ad26.COV2.S vaccine versus placebo. The clonotype comes from a person aged 18-65 years who received the Ad26.COV2.S COVID-19 vaccine or a placebo. CDR3 bases: TGTGCCAGCAGCCAAGATCCCTCTATCCATGGCTACACCTTC. This codes for CASSQDPSIHGYTF.